The subject of this entry is one TCR beta chain. The antigen remains unidentified. This sample was included in a study of shared clonotypes between healthy human individuals. The wider study: The donor pool was made up of two women and three men aged 18 to 49.

Overall study findings and caveats: The study generally estimated greater richness for naive than memory subsets. Sequencing depth was a factor that was expected to affect clonotype sharing among donors.

CDR1 is MNHEY, CDR2 SMNVEV, per germline (reference sequence). V lost 5 bases and J lost 0, with 14 bases in between. The CDR3 extends over 15 amino acids. Only CD45RO-negative cells positively selected for CCR7 counted as naive CD8 cells, so terminally differentiated effector memory CD45RA+ cells were excluded. Only in-frame clones appear in the TCRdb table, and some are missing; sequencing was by immunoSEQ multiplex PCR. This table has some 1,900,000 clones, 85% to 95% appearing once. The sequencing input was naive CD8+ T cells sorted from blood. The sequence was collected from a man aged 18-30 years in good health. The chain links TRBV27 to TRBJ2-7, with D possibly matching TRBD1 (5 bases). The CDR3 reads CASSVDAGFSYEQYF. The CDR3 region has the DNA TGTGCCAGCAGTGTCGACGCAGGGTTCTCCTACGAGCAGTACTTC.